The sequence of this TCR beta chain was determined in a study of blood T cells in healthy people across ages. For the second PCR, which ran for roughly 6 to 12 cycles, a sample-barcoded 5' primer and a J-beta primer mix were used. The authors tagged each cDNA molecule using a template-switch adaptor with 12 random nucleotides. Using its own MiXCR run on the 5' RACE reads, TCRdb lists one record per CDR3 protein. This sample has about 1.5 million distinct CDR3 sequences, with 42% found just once. Isolation yielded PBMCs, at least 6.5 million per sample, in every case. Study outcomes and limitations: TCR beta diversity tracked closely with naive T cell percentage. When set beside aged donors, long-lived donors presented more naive CD4+ cells and higher diversity.

As to this clonotype: Antigen unknown.

Germline V gene lookup returns CDR1 MNHNS and CDR2 SASEGT. The CDR3 runs to 14 residues. The germline V and J ends were trimmed by 3 bases and 0 bases, with 9 bases remaining between them. The origin of this receptor is a woman between 18 and 30 years old in good health. This chain links TRBV6-1 with TRBJ2-7; perhaps TRBD2 as D (5 bases). The specimen was blood. CDR3 nucleotides: TGTGCCAGCAGTGAGAGGGTGTTCTCCTACGAGCAGTACTTC. Its translation is CASSERVFSYEQYF.